One T cell receptor beta chain is described in this entry. This clone's antigen is unknown. Base quality data are lacking; no much larger clone is found one base away. Collaborating institutions collected whole blood in K2EDTA tubes following their own protocols. For TCRbeta analysis, collaborators shipped samples as frozen whole blood, isolated PBMCs, or DNA extracted from either of those sample types. The immunoSEQ Assay, a bias-controlled multiplex PCR, was used to amplify TCRbeta CDR3 regions from genomic DNA. The study's own analysis went as follows. Nucleated cell counts per sample were estimated from amplification of reference gene primers within the assay. To quantify the absolute abundance of each unique TCRbeta CDR3 rearrangement, sequence reads were collapsed and filtered. For each sample, productive Simpson clonality was calculated by taking the square root of Simpson's diversity index across productive rearrangements. This is the immuneACCESS table as TCRdb keeps it, with only in-frame sequences that have V and J called. A part of the clones is gone; compared with another copy, unresolved V genes explain less than half, and the rest is unexplained. The V and J calls and clone size are taken from that table; D and trimming were inferred from the DNA. The sample table lists about 70,000 clones, roughly 85% of them with a count of one. In total, the top ten clones hold 1.4% to 1.5% of the sample.

This specimen comes from a study of blood T cell repertoires in COVID-19 (dated by TCRdb to about 2020). For the wider study: Samples from collaborators originated in the United States, Italy and Spain and spanned both the acute and convalescent phases of COVID-19. The prospective study material was composed of cDNA or gDNA derived from T cells, B-cell-depleted T cells, or PBMCs. The dataset comprised deeply sampled blood TCRbeta repertoires from subjects exposed to, actively infected with, or recovered from COVID-19. A freely available public database, intended as a resource for researchers studying the immune response to SARS-CoV-2, is where the repertoires were released. The samples were drawn from two sources: the first 160 participants of the ongoing ImmuneRACE study, and over 1,000 subjects contributed by 6 global collaborators. Sample metadata almost always included a de-identified subject ID, COVID-19 status, age in years and sex. HLA class I and class II types, where available, came from metadata supplied by the sample provider rather than from assay-based typing.

The CDR3 goes from the cysteine to the phenylalanine over 17 residues. CDR3 DNA only is kept here, 51 bases in frame from base 1. CDR1 MDHEN and CDR2 SYDVKM are derived from the germline V gene. V loses 6 bases of germline sequence and J loses 5 bases, and the interval between the two ends is 23 bases. What the authors observed across the whole study: The quantity of clinical and demographic metadata differed by source and by participant and was supplied without curation.

The chain was built from TRBV28 and TRBJ2-1; tentative D gene TRBD2, with 6 bases matching. The TCR sequence derives from an older woman with acute or convalescent COVID-19. Sequencing was done on a sample of peripheral blood. The CDR3 is CASRHATASDYHNEQFF. The nucleotide sequence is TGTGCCAGCAGGCACGCGACGGCTAGCGACTATCACAATGAGCAGTTCTTC.